This T cell receptor (beta chain) stems from a study of Ad26.COV2.S vaccination and SARS-CoV-2 variants. The assay was immunoSEQ multiplex PCR, and TCRdb's table has in-frame clones only and misses some. The sample records about 480,000 clones, approximately 88% being singletons. This sample's treatment: 19 received Ad26.COV2.S at low or high dose, single or two shots; several received placebo; per-sample allocation not given. Sampling occurred on day 63 after the first vaccine or placebo injection. Donor was an adult aged 18-55 years in Boston. The germline V gene encodes CDR1 LNHDA and CDR2 SQIVND (reference sequence). V was cut by 3 bases and J by 8 bases, with 13 bases left in between. The CDR3 extends over 14 amino acids.

The TCR sequence derives from a person aged 18-65 years who received the Ad26.COV2.S COVID-19 vaccine or a placebo. The specimen comprised peripheral blood, sampled in a trial of Ad26.COV2.S vaccine versus placebo. This chain links TRBV19 with TRBJ1-4; D uncertain. The CDR3 protein is CASSIWGDREKLFF. The CDR3 coding sequence is TGTGCCAGTAGTATTTGGGGAGATAGGGAAAAACTGTTTTTT.